The 25 T cell receptor beta chains below all came from one sample that was sequenced in a study of blood T cell repertoires in COVID-19. Data came from immunoSEQ multiplex PCR; TCRdb stores just in-frame clones and leaves some out. There are 300,000 to 350,000 clones in the sample; around 85% occur only once, and over 2% lies in the top ten. Sequences were obtained from PBMCs or T cells enriched from blood (not recorded which). Receptors were obtained from a man aged 25 to 40 who had recovered from COVID-19.

The chain links TRBV5-1 to TRBJ2-7, with D perhaps matching TRBD2 (6 bases). This CDR3 contains 15 residues. Germline assignment: CDR1 SGHRS and CDR2 YFSETQ. The V gene lost 4 bases and the J gene lost 2 bases, with 16 bases spanning the gap. The chain's CDR3 is CASSARGGETYEQYF. The DNA for the CDR3 is TGCGCCAGCAGCGCACGGGGCGGGGAAACCTACGAGCAGTACTTC.

The chain uses TRBV25-1 and TRBJ2-7; D is uncertain. Looked up from germline, CDR1 is MGHDK and CDR2 is SYGVNS. The V end was cut by 5 bases, the J end by 7 bases, with 9 bases between. The CDR3 is 11 amino acids. The CDR3 DNA sequence: TGTGCCAGCAGTACTCCTAGGGAGCAGTACTTC. Protein product: CASSTPREQYF.

This rearrangement joins TRBV18 to TRBJ1-5; possible D gene TRBD1, 5 bases. Germline CDR1 reads KGHSH; CDR2 reads LQKENI. This CDR3 is 16 amino acids long. Trimming removed 3 bases from V and 6 bases from J, with 18 bases in between. Here the CDR3 DNA reads TGTGCCAGCTCACCCACCAATGTTCAGGGATCTCAGCCCCAGCATTTT. Its protein product is CASSPTNVQGSQPQHF.

The chain is built from TRBV29-1 and TRBJ1-2; 8 bases fit TRBD1. This CDR3 is built from 14 residues. CDR1 and CDR2 (germline): SQVTM, ANQGSEA. V trimming: 4 bases; J trimming: 2 bases; junction bases outside the gene matches: 6. The CDR3 here is CSVVQGAWNYGYTF. DNA of the CDR3: TGCAGCGTTGTTCAGGGGGCATGGAACTATGGCTACACCTTC. The full variable domain, rest sourced from reference TRBV29-1 and TRBJ1-2, is SAVISQKPSRDICQRGTSLTIQCQVDSQVTMMFWYRQQPGQSLTLIATANQGSEATYESGFVIDKFPISRPNLTFSTLTVSNMSPEDSSIYLCSVVQGAWNYGYTFGSGTRLTVV.

This clone has just a few counts. The chain is built from TRBV19 and TRBJ1-2, with TRBD1 identical over 7 bases. J gave up 3 bases and V 6 bases, and 7 bases lay outside the gene matches. The CDR3 has 14 residues. The germline gives CDR1 LNHDA, CDR2 SQIVND (reference sequence). Here the CDR3 DNA reads TGTGCCAGTAGCAGACAGGGACTTGACTATGGCTACACCTTC. This gives the protein CASSRQGLDYGYTF.

This clone occurred many times. CDR3 coding DNA: TGTGCCAGCAGTTTACAGGGGATCGCCTTCACTGAAGCTTTCTTT. Its protein product is CASSLQGIAFTEAFF. This chain links TRBV2 with TRBJ1-1; 7 nucleotides agree with TRBD1. The germline V gene encodes CDR1 SNHLY and CDR2 FYNNEI. The V gene end was trimmed by 5 bases and the J gene end by 4 bases; junction bases not matched to a gene: 10. The CDR3 runs 15 residues.

This chain connects TRBV14 to TRBJ1-1; D call uncertain. The CDR3 consists of 16 residues. Germline CDR1 SGHDN, CDR2 FVKESK. V lost 0 bases and J lost 4, with 15 bases in between. The CDR3 spells CASSQERFTGITEAFF. The CDR3 DNA sequence: TGTGCCAGCAGCCAAGAGCGATTCACGGGTATCACTGAAGCTTTCTTT.

This clone has more than one count but fewer than ten. J is TRBJ1-5 and V is TRBV10-3; D not resolved. There are 12 residues in the CDR3. From germline, CDR1 is ENHRY and CDR2 SYGVKD. V was cut by 4 bases and J by 3 bases, with 4 bases left in between. The chain's CDR3 is CAISANNQPQHF. The CDR3 DNA reads as TGTGCCATCAGTGCCAACAATCAGCCCCAGCATTTT.

This chain uses TRBV6-2 or TRBV6-3 with TRBJ1-6; 10 bases agree with TRBD1. The CDR3 has 14 amino acids. Germline trimming cut 5 bases from V and 9 bases from J; bases unmatched to any gene: 4. Germline lookup yields CDR1 MNHEY and CDR2 SVGEGT. This CDR3 is CASSIGTGVSPLHF. The CDR3 DNA reads as TGTGCCAGCAGTATCGGGACAGGGGTTTCACCCCTCCACTTT.

This clone was counted between two and nine times. The chain employs TRBV6-4 and TRBJ2-3; TRBD2 matches 9 bases. The CDR3 extends over 15 amino acids. J lost 4 bases, V lost 3 bases, and 5 bases had no gene match. CDR1 is MRHNA, CDR2 SNTAGT, per germline. The CDR3 DNA sequence: TGTGCCAGCAGTGATGGTAGCGGGGGCGCAGATACGCAGTATTTT. It encodes CASSDGSGGADTQYF.

The chain is built from TRBV9 and TRBJ1-6, with 7 nucleotides matching TRBD1. V lost 0 bases to trimming and J lost 5 bases; unmatched junction nucleotides: 2. CDR3 length: 15 residues. The V gene's germline CDR1 is SGDLS and CDR2 YYNGEE. CDR3 nucleotides: TGTGCCAGCAGCGTAGCCGGGACAGATAATTCACCCCTCCACTTT. Protein sequence: CASSVAGTDNSPLHF.

This clone was counted only a few times. CDR3 in amino acids: CASSKDRGAYNEQFF. CDR3 DNA: TGTGCCAGCAGCAAGGACAGGGGTGCCTACAATGAGCAGTTCTTC. The chain links TRBV7-2 to TRBJ2-1, with 9 bases that match TRBD1. This CDR3 region has 15 residues. The germline V gene has CDR1 SGHTA and CDR2 FQGNSA. The ends lost 5 bases at V and 2 bases at J; junction bases unmatched: 4. The whole variable domain, filled in from reference TRBV7-2 and TRBJ2-1, reads GAGVSQSPSNKVTEKGKDVELRCDPISGHTALYWYRQSLGQGLEFLIYFQGNSAPDKSGLPSDRFSAERTGGSVSTLTIQRTQQEDSAVYLCASSKDRGAYNEQFFGPGTRLTVL.

The chain links TRBV18 to TRBJ2-6, with 9 positions matching TRBD1. The germline V gene has CDR1 KGHSH and CDR2 LQKENI. The CDR3 is 17 residues long. Trimming cost V 4 bases and J 2 bases; bases outside gene matches: 6. The CDR3 DNA reads as TGTGCCAGCTCACAACAGGGGGCAATCGCTGGGGCCAACGTCCTGACTTTC. The encoded protein is CASSQQGAIAGANVLTF.

The chain uses TRBV7-9 and TRBJ2-1; TRBD2 matches at 11 bases. CDR1 is SEHNR, CDR2 FQNEAQ, per germline (reference sequence). The CDR3 sequence is 16 residues long. After removal of 7 bases from V and 8 bases from J, the junction contained 13 bases not matched to a gene. The CDR3 is CASTHRSGGAEDEQFF. The CDR3 nucleotides read TGTGCCAGCACCCACCGTAGCGGGGGGGCCGAGGATGAGCAGTTCTTC. The whole variable domain, filled in from reference TRBV7-9 and TRBJ2-1, reads DTGVSQNPRHKITKRGQNVTFRCDPISEHNRLYWYRQTLGQGPEFLTYFQNEAQLEKSRLLSDRFSAERPKGSFSTLEIQRTEQGDSAMYLCASTHRSGGAEDEQFFGPGTRLTVL.

J is TRBJ1-1 and V is TRBV7-9; D call uncertain. The CDR3 has 11 amino acids. V lost 2 bases and J 5 bases, leaving 3 bases between the germline ends. CDR1 and CDR2 from the germline V gene are SEHNR and FQNEAQ (reference sequence). The CDR3 sequence: CASSLHTEAFF. The CDR3 DNA sequence: TGTGCCAGCAGCTTACATACTGAAGCTTTCTTT.

Turning to this clone: This sample also contains other DNA sequences that code for the same CDR3. The chain recombines TRBV5-1 with TRBJ2-6, with unresolved D. Germline-derived CDR1 and CDR2 are SGHRS and YFSETQ. The length of the CDR3 is 14 residues. V was pared by 5 bases and J by 0 bases, with 6 bases between. The CDR3 nucleotides are TGCGCCAGCAGTGAGAGCTCTGGGGCCAACGTCCTGACTTTC. Its protein product is CASSESSGANVLTF.

The chain is built from TRBV5-4 and TRBJ1-2; D may be TRBD1 (6 bases). The germline V and J ends were trimmed by 5 bases and 4 bases, with 15 bases remaining between them. Germline V lookup: CDR1 SGHNT, CDR2 YYREEE (reference sequence). This CDR3 spans 14 amino acids. In nucleotides, the CDR3 is TGTGCCAGCAGTCCCCAGGGGCAGCCCTATGGCTACACCTTC. It encodes CASSPQGQPYGYTF.

This clone appeared a single time. The chain carries TRBV3-1 (or the pseudogene TRBV3-2) and TRBJ1-6; tentative D call: TRBD1 (5 bases). The V gene lost 0 bases and the J gene lost 9 bases, with 6 bases spanning the gap. CDR3 length: 13 amino acids. Looked up from germline, CDR1 is LGHDT and CDR2 is YNNKEL (reference sequence). In DNA, the CDR3 is TGTGCCAGCAGCCAAGACAGGGCTTCACCCCTCCACTTT. It encodes CASSQDRASPLHF.

This clone was counted once. The chain links TRBV7-9 to TRBJ1-2; D call uncertain. The CDR3 length is 12 residues. The germline V and J ends were trimmed by 1 base and 8 bases, with 8 bases remaining between them. Germline V lookup: CDR1 SEHNR, CDR2 FQNEAQ (reference sequence). The CDR3 DNA reads as TGTGCCAGCAGCTTAGGATCGGGAGGCTACACCTTC. It specifies CASSLGSGGYTF.

The genes are TRBV18 and TRBJ1-1, with TRBD1 as a possible D gene (5 bases). There are 14 residues in the CDR3. V was trimmed by 3 bases and J by 7 bases, leaving 15 bases between them. Germline lookup yields CDR1 KGHSH and CDR2 LQKENI. The chain's CDR3 is CASSPKTDPVEAFF. CDR3 nucleotide sequence: TGTGCCAGCTCACCGAAGACAGATCCTGTTGAAGCTTTCTTT.

The rearrangement joins TRBV30 to TRBJ1-5; the match to TRBD1 covers 8 bases. Per the germline V gene, CDR1 is GTSNPN and CDR2 is SVGIG (reference sequence). Trimming took 4 bases from V and 4 from J; bases not matched to a gene: 9. CDR3 length: 15 residues. The CDR3 here is CAWTNRGQGNQPQHF. CDR3 coding DNA: TGTGCCTGGACTAATCGCGGACAGGGAAATCAGCCCCAGCATTTT.

V gene TRBV27 combines with J gene TRBJ1-1; 9 nucleotides align to TRBD1. Trimming at V came to 7 bases and at J to 3 bases, leaving 9 bases not matched to a gene. Germline lookup yields CDR1 MNHEY and CDR2 SMNVEV (reference sequence). CDR3 length: 15 residues. This CDR3 is CASKEQQGAHTEAFF. CDR3 bases: TGTGCCAGCAAGGAACAACAGGGGGCCCACACTGAAGCTTTCTTT.

This clone was observed a handful of times. The rearrangement uses TRBV7-2 and TRBJ1-1, with a possible D match to TRBD1 (5 bases). The germline V and J ends were trimmed by 5 bases and 4 bases, with 17 bases remaining between them. The CDR3 length is 15 residues. Per the germline V gene, CDR1 is SGHTA and CDR2 is FQGNSA. CDR3 in DNA: TGTGCCAGCAGCGCCTGGGGTGGCCAGGGCACTGAAGCTTTCTTT. It encodes CASSAWGGQGTEAFF.

The chain has TRBV27 and TRBJ1-2; D may be TRBD1 (6 bases). The CDR3 has 16 amino acids. The V gene lost 10 bases and the J gene lost 0 bases, with 21 bases spanning the gap. Germline CDR1 is MNHEY and CDR2 is SMNVEV (reference sequence). CDR3 region: CATLGSAQGANYGYTF. The CDR3 bases are TGTGCCACTCTCGGGTCTGCACAGGGAGCTAACTATGGCTACACCTTC.

The chain carries TRBV27 and TRBJ1-5, with 7 bases fitting TRBD1. CDR3 length equals 13 residues. CDR1 and CDR2 from the germline V gene are MNHEY and SMNVEV (reference sequence). Trimming cost V 3 bases and J 8 bases; bases outside gene matches: 4. CDR3 protein: CASSLTGLEPQHF. In DNA form, the CDR3 reads TGTGCCAGCAGTTTGACAGGGTTGGAGCCCCAGCATTTT.